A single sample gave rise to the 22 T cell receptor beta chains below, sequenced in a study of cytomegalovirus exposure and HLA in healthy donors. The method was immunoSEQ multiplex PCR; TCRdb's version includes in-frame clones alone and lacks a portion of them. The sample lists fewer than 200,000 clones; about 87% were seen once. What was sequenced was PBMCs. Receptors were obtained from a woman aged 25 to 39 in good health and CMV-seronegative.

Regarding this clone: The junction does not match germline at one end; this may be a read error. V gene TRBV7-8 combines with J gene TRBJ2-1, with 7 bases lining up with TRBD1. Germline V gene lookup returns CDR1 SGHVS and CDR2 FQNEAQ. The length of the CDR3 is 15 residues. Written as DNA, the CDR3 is TGTGCCAGCAGCTTAGCTAACAGGGGCTACGATGAGCAGTTCTTC. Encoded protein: CASSLANRGYDEQFF.

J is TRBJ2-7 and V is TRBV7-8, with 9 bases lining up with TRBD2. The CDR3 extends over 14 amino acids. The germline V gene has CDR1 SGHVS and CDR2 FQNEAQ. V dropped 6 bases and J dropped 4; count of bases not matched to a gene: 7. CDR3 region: CASRVGTSPYEQYF. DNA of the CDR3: TGTGCCAGCAGGGTCGGGACTAGCCCTTACGAGCAGTACTTC.

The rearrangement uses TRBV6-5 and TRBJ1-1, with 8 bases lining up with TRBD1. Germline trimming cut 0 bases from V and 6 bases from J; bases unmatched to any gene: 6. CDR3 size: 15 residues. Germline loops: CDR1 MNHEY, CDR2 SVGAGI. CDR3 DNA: TGTGCCAGCAGTTACTCCGGACAGGGCCTATCTGAAGCTTTCTTT. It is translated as CASSYSGQGLSEAFF.

The CDR3 DNA follows: TGTGCCAGCAGCCGGGACAGCCCCAATGGCTACACCTTC. The encoded protein is CASSRDSPNGYTF. This chain uses TRBV6-5 with TRBJ1-2; 7 bases match TRBD1. The CDR3 is made up of 13 amino acids. Per the germline V gene, CDR1 is MNHEY and CDR2 is SVGAGI. Losses at the gene ends were 6 bases for V and 6 bases for J; bases not matched to a gene: 7.

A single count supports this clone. The CDR3 bases are TGTGCCACCAGCAGAGATTTGGGGCCCTATGGCTACACCTTC. This encodes CATSRDLGPYGYTF. The chain has TRBV15 and TRBJ1-2; D is possibly TRBD1 (5 bases). The CDR3 spans 14 residues. Germline CDR1 LNHNV, CDR2 YYDKDF (reference sequence). The V end lost 0 bases, the J end lost 4 bases, and 9 bases lay between the germline ends.

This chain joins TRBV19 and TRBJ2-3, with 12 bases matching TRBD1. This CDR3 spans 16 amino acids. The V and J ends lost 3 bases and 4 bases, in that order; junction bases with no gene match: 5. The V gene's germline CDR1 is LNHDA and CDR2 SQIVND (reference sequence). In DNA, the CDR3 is TGTGCCAGTAGTATCGTGGGGACAGGGGGCGCAGATACGCAGTATTTT. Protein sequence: CASSIVGTGGADTQYF.

CDR3 amino acids: CASSLGRDKFAEAFF. The CDR3 coding sequence is TGTGCCAGCAGCTTAGGCAGGGACAAATTCGCTGAAGCTTTCTTT. V is TRBV13 and J is TRBJ1-1; weak D call: TRBD1 (6 bases). This CDR3 contains 15 residues. Germline V gene lookup returns CDR1 PRHDT and CDR2 FYEKMQ (reference sequence). The V end was cut by 0 bases, the J end by 6 bases, with 14 bases between. Full variable domain (outside the CDR3, taken from reference TRBV13 and TRBJ1-1): AAGVIQSPRHLIKEKRETATLKCYPIPRHDTVYWYQQGPGQDPQFLISFYEKMQSDKGSIPDRFSAQQFSDYHSELNMSSLELGDSALYFCASSLGRDKFAEAFFGQGTRLTVV.

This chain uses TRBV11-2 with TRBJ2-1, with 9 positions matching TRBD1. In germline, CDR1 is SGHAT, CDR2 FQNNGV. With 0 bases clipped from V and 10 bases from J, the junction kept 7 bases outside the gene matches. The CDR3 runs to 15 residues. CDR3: CASSLDPRTGAEQFF. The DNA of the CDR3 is TGTGCCAGCAGCTTAGATCCCCGGACAGGGGCCGAGCAGTTCTTC. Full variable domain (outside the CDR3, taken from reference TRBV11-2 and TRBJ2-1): EAGVAQSPRYKIIEKRQSVAFWCNPISGHATLYWYQQILGQGPKLLIQFQNNGVVDDSQLPKDRFSAERLKGVDSTLKIQPAKLEDSAVYLCASSLDPRTGAEQFFGPGTRLTVL.

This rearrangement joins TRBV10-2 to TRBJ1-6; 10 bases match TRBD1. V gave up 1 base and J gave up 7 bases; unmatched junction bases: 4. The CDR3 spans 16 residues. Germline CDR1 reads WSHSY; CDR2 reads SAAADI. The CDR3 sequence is CASSEWTGGMNSPLHF. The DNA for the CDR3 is TGCGCCAGCAGTGAGTGGACAGGGGGAATGAATTCACCCCTCCACTTT.

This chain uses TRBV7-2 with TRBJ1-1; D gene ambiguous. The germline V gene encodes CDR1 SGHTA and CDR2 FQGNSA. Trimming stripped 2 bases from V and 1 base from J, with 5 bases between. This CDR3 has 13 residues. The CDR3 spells CASSLQENTEAFF. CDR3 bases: TGTGCCAGCAGCTTACAGGAGAACACTGAAGCTTTCTTT.

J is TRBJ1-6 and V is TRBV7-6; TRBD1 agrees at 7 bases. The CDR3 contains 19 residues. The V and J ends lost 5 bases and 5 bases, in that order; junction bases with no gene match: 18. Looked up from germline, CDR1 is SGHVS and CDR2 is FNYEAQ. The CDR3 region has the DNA TGTGCCAGCAGCCCATGGGCGTCACGGACGGGACAGAATAATTCACCCCTCCACTTT. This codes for CASSPWASRTGQNNSPLHF.

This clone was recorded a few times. The CDR3 spells CATSRDSGGVSPLHF. The CDR3 DNA reads as TGTGCCACCAGCAGAGATAGTGGAGGGGTTTCACCCCTCCACTTT. The chain couples TRBV15 to TRBJ1-6; D may be TRBD1 (5 bases). Germline-derived CDR1 and CDR2 are LNHNV and YYDKDF (reference sequence). The CDR3 has 15 residues. V dropped 0 bases and J dropped 9 bases, with 12 bases sitting between them.

CDR3 nucleotides: TGTGCCAGCAGCCCGGTACGAACCGGGACAGGCTACTACGAGCAGTACTTC. Amino acids: CASSPVRTGTGYYEQYF. The gene calls are TRBV27 and TRBJ2-7; 8 bases match TRBD1. The CDR3 runs to 17 residues. J lost 3 bases, V lost 6 bases, and 16 bases had no gene match. Germline V gene data show CDR1 as MNHEY and CDR2 as SMNVEV (reference sequence).

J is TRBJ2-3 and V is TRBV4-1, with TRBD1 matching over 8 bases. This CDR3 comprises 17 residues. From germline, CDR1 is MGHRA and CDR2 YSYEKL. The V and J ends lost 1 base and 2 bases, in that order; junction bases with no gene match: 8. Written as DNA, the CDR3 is TGCGCCAGCAGCCAAGGAGACAGGGGATTAAACACAGATACGCAGTATTTT. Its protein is CASSQGDRGLNTDTQYF.

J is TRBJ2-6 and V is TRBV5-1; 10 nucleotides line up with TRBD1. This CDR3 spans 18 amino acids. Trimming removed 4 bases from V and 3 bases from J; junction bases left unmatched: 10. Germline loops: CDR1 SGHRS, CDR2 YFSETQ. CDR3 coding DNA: TGCGCCAGCAGCCCGCCAGGACAGGGGGGTGGTGGGGCCAACGTCCTGACTTTC. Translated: CASSPPGQGGGGANVLTF.

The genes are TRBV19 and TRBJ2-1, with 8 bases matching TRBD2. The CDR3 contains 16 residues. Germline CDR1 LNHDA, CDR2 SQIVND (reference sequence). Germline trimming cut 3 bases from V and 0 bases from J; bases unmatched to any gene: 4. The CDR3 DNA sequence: TGTGCCAGTAGTATGGGAGCGGGGGACTCCTACAATGAGCAGTTCTTC. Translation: CASSMGAGDSYNEQFF.

The CDR3 reads CASSVAPDRQGYTF. The CDR3 bases are TGTGCCAGCAGCGTAGCCCCTGACAGACAGGGCTACACCTTC. The rearrangement joins TRBV9 to TRBJ1-2; TRBD1 is a possible D gene (5 bases). This CDR3 has 14 residues. CDR1 and CDR2 from the germline V gene are SGDLS and YYNGEE. Trimming stripped 0 bases from V and 8 bases from J, with 14 bases between.

The chain's CDR3 is CASTGTGMNTEAFF. CDR3 bases: TGTGCCAGCACCGGGACAGGGATGAACACTGAAGCTTTCTTT. This chain joins TRBV7-9 and TRBJ1-1; 9 positions match TRBD1. The trim removed 7 bases at V and 0 bases at J, leaving 3 bases unmatched. CDR3 length: 14 residues. The germline V gene encodes CDR1 SEHNR and CDR2 FQNEAQ (reference sequence). The whole variable domain, remainder taken from reference TRBV7-9 and TRBJ1-1, is DTGVSQNPRHKITKRGQNVTFRCDPISEHNRLYWYRQTLGQGPEFLTYFQNEAQLEKSRLLSDRFSAERPKGSFSTLEIQRTEQGDSAMYLCASTGTGMNTEAFFGQGTRLTVV.

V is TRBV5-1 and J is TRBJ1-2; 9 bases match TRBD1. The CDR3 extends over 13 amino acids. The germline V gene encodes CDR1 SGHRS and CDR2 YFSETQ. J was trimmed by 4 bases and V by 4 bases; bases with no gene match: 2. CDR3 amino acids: CASSPDRGYGYTF. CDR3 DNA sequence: TGCGCCAGCAGCCCGGACAGGGGCTATGGCTACACCTTC. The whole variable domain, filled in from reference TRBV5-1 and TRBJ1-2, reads KAGVTQTPRYLIKTRGQQVTLSCSPISGHRSVSWYQQTPGQGLQFLFEYFSETQRNKGNFPGRFSGRQFSNSRSEMNVSTLELGDSALYLCASSPDRGYGYTFGSGTRLTVV.

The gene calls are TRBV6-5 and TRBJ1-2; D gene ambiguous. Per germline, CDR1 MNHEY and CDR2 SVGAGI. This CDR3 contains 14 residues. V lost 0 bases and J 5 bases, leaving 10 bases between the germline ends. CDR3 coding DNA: TGTGCCAGCAGTTACTCCGGGGAGCTTTATGGCTACACCTTC. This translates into CASSYSGELYGYTF.

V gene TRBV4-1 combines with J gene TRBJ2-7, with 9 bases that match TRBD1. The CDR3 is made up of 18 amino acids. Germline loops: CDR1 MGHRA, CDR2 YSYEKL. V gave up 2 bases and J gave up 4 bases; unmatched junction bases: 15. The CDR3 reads CASSQIDFIPGQGYEQYF. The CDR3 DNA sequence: TGCGCCAGCAGCCAAATCGATTTTATTCCGGGACAGGGTTACGAGCAGTACTTC.

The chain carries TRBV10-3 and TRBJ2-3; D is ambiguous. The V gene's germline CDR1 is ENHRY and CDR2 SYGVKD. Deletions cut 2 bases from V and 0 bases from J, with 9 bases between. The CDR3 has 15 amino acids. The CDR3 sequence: CAISETSSSTDTQYF. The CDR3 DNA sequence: TGTGCCATCAGTGAGACTTCATCTAGCACAGATACGCAGTATTTT.